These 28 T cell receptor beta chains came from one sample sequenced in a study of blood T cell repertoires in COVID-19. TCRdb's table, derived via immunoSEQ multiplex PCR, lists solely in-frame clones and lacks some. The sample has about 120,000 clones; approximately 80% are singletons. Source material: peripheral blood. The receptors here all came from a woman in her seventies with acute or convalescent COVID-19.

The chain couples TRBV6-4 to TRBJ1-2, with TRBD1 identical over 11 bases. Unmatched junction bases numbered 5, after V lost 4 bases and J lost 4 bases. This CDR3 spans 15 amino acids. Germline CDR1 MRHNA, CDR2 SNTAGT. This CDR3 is CASSVTGTGGYGYTF. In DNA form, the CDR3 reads TGTGCCAGCAGTGTTACCGGGACAGGGGGCTATGGCTACACCTTC.

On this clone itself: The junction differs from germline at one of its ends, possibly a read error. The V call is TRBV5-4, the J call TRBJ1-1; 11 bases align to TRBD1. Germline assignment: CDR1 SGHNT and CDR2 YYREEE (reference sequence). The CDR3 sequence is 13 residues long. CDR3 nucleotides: TGTGCCAGCAGCTTCCCGGACAGGGGGCCCGCAACGTTT. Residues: CASSFPDRGPATF.

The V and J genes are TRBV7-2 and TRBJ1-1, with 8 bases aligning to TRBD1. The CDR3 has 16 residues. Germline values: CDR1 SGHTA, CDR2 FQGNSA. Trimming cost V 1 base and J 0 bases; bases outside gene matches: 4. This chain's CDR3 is CASSLGGQGMNTEAFF. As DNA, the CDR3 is TGTGCCAGCAGCTTAGGCGGACAGGGTATGAACACTGAAGCTTTCTTT.

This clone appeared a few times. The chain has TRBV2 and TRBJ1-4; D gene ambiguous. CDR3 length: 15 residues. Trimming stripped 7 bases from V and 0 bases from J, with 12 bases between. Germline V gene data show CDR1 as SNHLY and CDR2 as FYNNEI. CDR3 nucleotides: TGTGCCAGCAAACGCAATACTGCAACTAATGAAAAACTGTTTTTT. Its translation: CASKRNTATNEKLFF. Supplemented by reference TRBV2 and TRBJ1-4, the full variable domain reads EPEVTQTPSHQVTQMGQEVILRCVPISNHLYFYWYRQILGQKVEFLVSFYNNEISEKSEIFDDQFSVERPDGSNFTLKIRSTKLEDSAMYFCASKRNTATNEKLFFGSGTQLSVL.

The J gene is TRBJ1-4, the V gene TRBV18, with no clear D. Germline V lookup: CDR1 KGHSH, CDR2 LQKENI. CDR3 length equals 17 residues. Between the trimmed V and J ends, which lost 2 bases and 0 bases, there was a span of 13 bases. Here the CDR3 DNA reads TGTGCCAGCTCACCATCAGGATGGGTTGCAACTAATGAAAAACTGTTTTTT. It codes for CASSPSGWVATNEKLFF.

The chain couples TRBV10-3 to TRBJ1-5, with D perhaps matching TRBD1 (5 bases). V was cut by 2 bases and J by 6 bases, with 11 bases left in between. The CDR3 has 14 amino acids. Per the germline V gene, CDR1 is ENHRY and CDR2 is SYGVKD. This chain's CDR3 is CAISEEWGGQPQHF. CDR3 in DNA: TGTGCCATCAGTGAGGAGTGGGGGGGTCAGCCCCAGCATTTT.

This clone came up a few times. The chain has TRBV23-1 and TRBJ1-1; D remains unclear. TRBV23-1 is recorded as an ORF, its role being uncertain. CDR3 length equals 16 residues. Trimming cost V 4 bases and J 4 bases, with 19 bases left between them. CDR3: CASSPHSTAISTEAFF. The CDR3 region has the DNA TGCGCCAGCAGTCCACACTCTACAGCTATTAGCACTGAAGCTTTCTTT.

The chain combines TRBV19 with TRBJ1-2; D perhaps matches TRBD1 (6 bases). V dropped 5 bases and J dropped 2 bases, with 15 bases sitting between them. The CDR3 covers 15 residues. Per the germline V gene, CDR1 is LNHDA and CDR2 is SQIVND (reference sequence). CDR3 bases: TGTGCCAGTAGTCTGGGGGGGGCAGAGAACTATGGCTACACCTTC. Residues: CASSLGGAENYGYTF.

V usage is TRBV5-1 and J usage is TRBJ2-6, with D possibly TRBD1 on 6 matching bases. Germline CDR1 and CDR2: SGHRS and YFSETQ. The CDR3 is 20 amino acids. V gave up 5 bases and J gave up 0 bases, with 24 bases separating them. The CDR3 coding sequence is TGCGCCAGCAGGACAGGACAGTTTTCCTCGATAGTCTCTGGGGCCAACGTCCTGACTTTC. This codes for CASRTGQFSSIVSGANVLTF.

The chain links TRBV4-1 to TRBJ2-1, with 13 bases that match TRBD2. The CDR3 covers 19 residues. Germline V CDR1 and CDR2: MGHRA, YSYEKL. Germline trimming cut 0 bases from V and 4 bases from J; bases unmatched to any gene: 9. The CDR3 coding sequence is TGCGCCAGCAGCCAAGAGACTAGCGGGGGGACTACTCATTACAATGAGCAGTTCTTC. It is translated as CASSQETSGGTTHYNEQFF.

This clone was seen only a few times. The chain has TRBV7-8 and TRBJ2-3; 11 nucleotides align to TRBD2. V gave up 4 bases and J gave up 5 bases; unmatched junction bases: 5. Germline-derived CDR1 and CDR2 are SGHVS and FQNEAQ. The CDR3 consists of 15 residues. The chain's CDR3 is CASSSTSGVGDTQYF. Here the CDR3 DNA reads TGTGCCAGCAGCTCGACTAGCGGGGTTGGAGATACGCAGTATTTT.

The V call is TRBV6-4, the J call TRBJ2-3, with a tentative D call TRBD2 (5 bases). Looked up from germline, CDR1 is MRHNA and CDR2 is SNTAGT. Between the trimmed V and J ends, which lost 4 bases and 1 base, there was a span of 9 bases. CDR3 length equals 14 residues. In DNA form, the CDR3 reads TGTGCCAGCAGTGCTAGCAAAGGCACAGATACGCAGTATTTT. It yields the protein CASSASKGTDTQYF.

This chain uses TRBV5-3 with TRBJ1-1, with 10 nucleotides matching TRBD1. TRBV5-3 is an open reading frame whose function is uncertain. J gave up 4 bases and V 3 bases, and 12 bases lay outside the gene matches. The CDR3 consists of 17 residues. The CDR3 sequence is CARSSRTGGGMGTEAFF. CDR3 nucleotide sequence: TGTGCCAGAAGCTCTCGGACAGGGGGTGGGATGGGCACTGAAGCTTTCTTT.

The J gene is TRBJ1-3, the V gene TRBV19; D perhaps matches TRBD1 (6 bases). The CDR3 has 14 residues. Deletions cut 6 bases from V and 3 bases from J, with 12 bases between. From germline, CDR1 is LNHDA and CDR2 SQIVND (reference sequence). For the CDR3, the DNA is TGTGCCAGTAGGCTACAGGGTGGTGGAAACACCATATATTTT. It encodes CASRLQGGGNTIYF.

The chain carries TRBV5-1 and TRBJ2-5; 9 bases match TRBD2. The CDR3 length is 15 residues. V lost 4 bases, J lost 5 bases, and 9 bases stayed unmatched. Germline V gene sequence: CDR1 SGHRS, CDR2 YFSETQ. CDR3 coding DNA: TGCGCCAGCAGCGTCTCCGGGAGCGGGGGGGAGACCCAGTACTTC. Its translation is CASSVSGSGGETQYF.

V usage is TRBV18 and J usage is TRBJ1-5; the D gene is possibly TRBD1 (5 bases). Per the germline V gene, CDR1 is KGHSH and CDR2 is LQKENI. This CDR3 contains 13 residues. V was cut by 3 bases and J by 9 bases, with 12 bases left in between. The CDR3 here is CASSPQQERPQHF. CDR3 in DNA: TGTGCCAGCTCACCTCAACAGGAGCGGCCCCAGCATTTT.

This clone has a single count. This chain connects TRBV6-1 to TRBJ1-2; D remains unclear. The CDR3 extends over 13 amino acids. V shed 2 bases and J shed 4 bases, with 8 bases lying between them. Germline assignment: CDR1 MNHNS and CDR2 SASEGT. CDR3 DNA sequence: TGTGCCAGCAGTGAATGGGCCGCCTATGGCTACACCTTC. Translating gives CASSEWAAYGYTF.

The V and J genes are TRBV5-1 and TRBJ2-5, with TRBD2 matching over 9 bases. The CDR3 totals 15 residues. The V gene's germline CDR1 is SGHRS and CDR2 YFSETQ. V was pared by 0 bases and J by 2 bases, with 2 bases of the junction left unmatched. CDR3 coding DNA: TGCGCCAGCAGCTTGGACGCGGGGGGGCAAGAGACCCAGTACTTC. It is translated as CASSLDAGGQETQYF.

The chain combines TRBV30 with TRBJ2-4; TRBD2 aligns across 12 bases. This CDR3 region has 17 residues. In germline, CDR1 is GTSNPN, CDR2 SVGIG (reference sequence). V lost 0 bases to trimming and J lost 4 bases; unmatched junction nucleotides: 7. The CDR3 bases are TGTGCCTGGAGTGTACTGGCTAGCGGGGGGGGTAAAAACATTCAGTACTTC. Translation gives CAWSVLASGGGKNIQYF.

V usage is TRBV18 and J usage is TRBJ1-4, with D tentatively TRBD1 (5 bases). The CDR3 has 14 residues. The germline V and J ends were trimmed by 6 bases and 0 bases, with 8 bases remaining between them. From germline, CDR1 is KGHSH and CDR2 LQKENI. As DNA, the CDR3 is TGTGCCAGCTCCCCCAGGGCAACTAATGAAAAACTGTTTTTT. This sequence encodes CASSPRATNEKLFF. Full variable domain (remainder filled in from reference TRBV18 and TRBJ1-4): NAGVMQNPRHLVRRRGQEARLRCSPMKGHSHVYWYRQLPEEGLKFMVYLQKENIIDESGMPKERFSAEFPKEGPSILRIQQVVRGDSAAYFCASSPRATNEKLFFGSGTQLSVL.

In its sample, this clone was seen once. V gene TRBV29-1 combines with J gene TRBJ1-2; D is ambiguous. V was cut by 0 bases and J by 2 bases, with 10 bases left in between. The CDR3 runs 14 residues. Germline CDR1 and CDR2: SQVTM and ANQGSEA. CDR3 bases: TGCAGCGTTGAAGATCTCTACAGCAACTATGGCTACACCTTC. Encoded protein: CSVEDLYSNYGYTF.

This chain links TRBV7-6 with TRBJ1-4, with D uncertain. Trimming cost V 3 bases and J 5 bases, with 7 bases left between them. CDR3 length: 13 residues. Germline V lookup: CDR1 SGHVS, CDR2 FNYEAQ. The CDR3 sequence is CASSLWENEKLFF. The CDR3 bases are TGTGCCAGCAGCTTGTGGGAGAATGAAAAACTGTTTTTT.

CDR3 protein: CASSLTYMNTEAFF. The CDR3 DNA follows: TGTGCCAGCAGCTTAACATATATGAACACTGAAGCTTTCTTT. The chain employs TRBV6-2 or TRBV6-3 and TRBJ1-1; D is uncertain. The ends were cut back, 6 bases at V and 0 bases at J, with 11 bases in the middle. Germline CDR1 is MNHEY and CDR2 is SVGEGT. The CDR3 runs to 14 residues.

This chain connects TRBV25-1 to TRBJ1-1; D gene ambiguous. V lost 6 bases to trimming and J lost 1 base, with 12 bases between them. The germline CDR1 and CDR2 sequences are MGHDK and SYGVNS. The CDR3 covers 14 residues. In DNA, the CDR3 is TGTGCCAGCAGACAAACCCCGGGGAACACTGAAGCTTTCTTT. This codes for CASRQTPGNTEAFF.

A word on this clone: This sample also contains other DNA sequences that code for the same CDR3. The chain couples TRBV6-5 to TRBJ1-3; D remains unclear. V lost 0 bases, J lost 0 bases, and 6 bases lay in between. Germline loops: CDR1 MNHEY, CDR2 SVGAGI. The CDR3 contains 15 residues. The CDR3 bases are TGTGCCAGCAGTTACTCGGCCCGCTCTGGAAACACCATATATTTT. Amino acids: CASSYSARSGNTIYF.

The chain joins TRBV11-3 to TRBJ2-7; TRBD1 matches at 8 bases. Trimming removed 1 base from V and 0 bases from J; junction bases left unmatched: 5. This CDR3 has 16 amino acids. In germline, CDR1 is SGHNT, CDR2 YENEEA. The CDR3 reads CASSLGGQEISYEQYV. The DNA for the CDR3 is TGTGCCAGCAGCTTAGGGGGACAGGAAATCTCCTACGAGCAGTACGTC.

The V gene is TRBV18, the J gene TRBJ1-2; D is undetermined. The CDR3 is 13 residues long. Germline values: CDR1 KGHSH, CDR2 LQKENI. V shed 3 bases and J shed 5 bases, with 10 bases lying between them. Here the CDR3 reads CASSPYGPYGYTF. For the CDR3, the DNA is TGTGCCAGCTCACCGTATGGGCCTTATGGCTACACCTTC.

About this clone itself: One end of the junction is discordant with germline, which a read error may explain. CDR3 nucleotides: TGTGCCACCAGCAGAGATTTTGGGAGTATCACTCAAGCTTTCTTT. The encoded protein is CATSRDFGSITQAFF. The chain carries TRBV15 and TRBJ1-1; D gene unclear. CDR1 and CDR2 from the germline V gene are LNHNV and YYDKDF (reference sequence). The CDR3 has 15 residues.